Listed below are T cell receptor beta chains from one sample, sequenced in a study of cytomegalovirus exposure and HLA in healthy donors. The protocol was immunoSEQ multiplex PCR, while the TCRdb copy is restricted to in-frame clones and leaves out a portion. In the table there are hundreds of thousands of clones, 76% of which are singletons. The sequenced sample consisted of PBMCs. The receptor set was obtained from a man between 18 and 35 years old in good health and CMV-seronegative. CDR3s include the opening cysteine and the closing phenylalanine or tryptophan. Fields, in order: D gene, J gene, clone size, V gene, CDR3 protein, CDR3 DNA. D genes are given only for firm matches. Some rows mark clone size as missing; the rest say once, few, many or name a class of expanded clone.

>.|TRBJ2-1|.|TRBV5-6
CASSPELSSYNEQFF
TGTGCCAGCAGTCCCGAACTAAGCTCCTACAATGAGCAGTTCTTC
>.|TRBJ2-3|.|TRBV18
CASSPPGEDTQYF
TGTGCCAGCTCACCACCAGGGGAAGATACGCAGTATTTT
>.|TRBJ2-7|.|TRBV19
CASSIAGRGSYEQYF
TGTGCCAGTAGTATAGCCGGACGGGGCTCCTACGAGCAGTACTTC
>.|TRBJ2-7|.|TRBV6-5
CASSNTRAEQYF
TGTGCCAGCAGTAACACTAGGGCCGAGCAGTACTTC
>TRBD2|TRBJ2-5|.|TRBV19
CASSLGTSLRETQYF
TGTGCCAGTAGCCTAGGGACTAGCTTACGGGAGACCCAGTACTTC
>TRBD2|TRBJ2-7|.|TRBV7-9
CASSYGLAGTYEQYF
TGTGCCAGCAGCTACGGGCTAGCGGGGACTTACGAGCAGTACTTC
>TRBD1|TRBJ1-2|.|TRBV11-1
CASSPGQGNYGYTF
TGTGCCAGCAGCCCCGGACAGGGAAACTATGGCTACACCTTC
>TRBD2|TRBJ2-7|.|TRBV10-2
CASSGLAGNEQYF
TGCGCCAGCAGTGGGCTAGCGGGTAACGAGCAGTACTTC
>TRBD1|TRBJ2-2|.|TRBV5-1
CASSPARQGDTGELFF
TGCGCCAGCAGCCCGGCCCGACAGGGTGACACCGGGGAGCTGTTTTTT
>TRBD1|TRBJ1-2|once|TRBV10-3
CAISNGQGATDYGYTF
TGTGCCATCAGTAACGGACAGGGGGCGACGGACTATGGCTACACCTTC
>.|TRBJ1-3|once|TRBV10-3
CAISPGRHSGNTIYF
TGTGCCATTAGTCCAGGCAGACACTCTGGAAACACCATATATTTT
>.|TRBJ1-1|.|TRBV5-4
CASSTQGVETEAFF
TGTGCCAGCAGTACACAGGGCGTAGAAACTGAAGCTTTCTTT
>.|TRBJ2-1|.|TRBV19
CASSISLAAYNEQFF
TGTGCCAGTAGTATAAGTCTAGCAGCATACAATGAGCAGTTCTTC
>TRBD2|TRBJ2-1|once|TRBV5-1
CASSRTSGGYNEQFF
TGCGCCAGCAGCCGTACTAGCGGAGGGTACAATGAGCAGTTCTTC
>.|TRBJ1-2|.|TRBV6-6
CASSTTNYGYTF
TGTGCCAGCTCCACTACCAACTATGGCTACACCTTC
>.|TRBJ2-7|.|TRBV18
CASSPPVRGGASYEQYF
TGTGCCAGCTCACCTCCAGTCCGCGGAGGGGCCTCCTACGAGCAGTACTTC
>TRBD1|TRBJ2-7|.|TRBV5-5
CASSRRGGTGSLEQYF
TGTGCCAGCAGCCGCCGGGGCGGGACAGGATCCCTCGAGCAGTACTTC
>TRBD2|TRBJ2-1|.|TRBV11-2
CASSFKREGQYGEQFF
TGTGCCAGCAGCTTTAAGCGGGAGGGCCAGTATGGTGAGCAGTTCTTC
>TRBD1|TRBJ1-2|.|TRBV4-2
CASSQTRDSSYGYTF
TGTGCCAGCAGCCAGACCCGGGACAGCTCCTATGGCTACACCTTC
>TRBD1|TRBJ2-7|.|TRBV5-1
CASSQGASYEQYF
TGCGCCAGCAGTCAGGGGGCGTCCTACGAGCAGTACTTC
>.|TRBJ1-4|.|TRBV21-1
CASSPRTGLNEKLFF
TGTGCCAGCAGCCCGCGTACGGGACTTAATGAAAAACTGTTTTTT
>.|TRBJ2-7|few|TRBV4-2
CASSQGFASSYEQYF
TGTGCCAGCAGCCAAGGGTTCGCATCTTCCTACGAGCAGTACTTC
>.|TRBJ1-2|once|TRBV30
CAWSRGSGYTF
TGTGCCTGGAGTAGAGGGAGTGGCTACACCTTC
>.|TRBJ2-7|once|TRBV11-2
CASSSPWPGHSLYEQYF
TGTGCCAGCAGCTCCCCCTGGCCGGGACATTCCCTCTACGAGCAGTACTTC
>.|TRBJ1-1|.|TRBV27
CASRARGTEAFF
TGTGCCAGCAGGGCCCGGGGGACTGAAGCTTTCTTT
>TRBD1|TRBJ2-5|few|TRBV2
CASGGTGQFQTQYF
TGTGCCAGCGGAGGGACAGGGCAGTTCCAGACCCAGTACTTC
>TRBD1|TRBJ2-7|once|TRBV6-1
CASSDQGGQGRNEQYF
TGTGCCAGCAGTGACCAGGGGGGACAGGGGAGGAACGAGCAGTACTTC
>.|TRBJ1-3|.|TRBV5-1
CASSLGPAGNTIYF
TGCGCCAGCAGCTTGGGTCCGGCTGGAAACACCATATATTTT
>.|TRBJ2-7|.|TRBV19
CASSIWAGSRHEQYF
TGTGCCAGTAGTATTTGGGCGGGATCTCGCCACGAGCAGTACTTC
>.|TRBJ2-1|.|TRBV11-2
CASTQTSLLYNEQFF
TGTGCCAGCACCCAGACTAGTCTCCTCTACAATGAGCAGTTCTTC
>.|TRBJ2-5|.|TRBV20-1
CSASDQETQYF
TGCAGTGCTAGCGACCAAGAGACCCAGTACTTC
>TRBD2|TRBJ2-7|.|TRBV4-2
CASSQAGTKSHEQYF
TGTGCCAGCAGCCAAGCCGGGACTAAGTCCCACGAGCAGTACTTC
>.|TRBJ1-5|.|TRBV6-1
CASSEYFGQPQHF
TGTGCCAGCAGTGAATACTTTGGTCAGCCCCAGCATTTT
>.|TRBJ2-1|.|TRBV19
CASKPDSPYNEQFF
TGTGCCAGCAAACCTGACTCGCCATACAATGAGCAGTTCTTC
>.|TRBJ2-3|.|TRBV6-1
CASRAAGDDTQYF
TGTGCCAGCAGGGCGGCAGGGGATGATACGCAGTATTTT
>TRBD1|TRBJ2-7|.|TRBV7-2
CASSRDRGYEQYF
TGTGCCAGCTCCCGGGACAGGGGCTACGAGCAGTACTTC
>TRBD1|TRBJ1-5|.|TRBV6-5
CASSWIQGANPQHF
TGTGCCAGCAGTTGGATACAGGGGGCTAATCCCCAGCATTTT
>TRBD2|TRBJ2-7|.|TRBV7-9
CASSLARVLGTTHYEQYF
TGTGCCAGCAGCTTAGCGCGTGTGTTAGGGACTACTCACTACGAGCAGTACTTC
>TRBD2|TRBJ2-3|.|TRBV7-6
CASSLGAGGRDTQYF
TGTGCCAGCAGCTTAGGCGCGGGAGGGCGGGATACGCAGTATTTT
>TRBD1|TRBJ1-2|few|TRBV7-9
CASSLPGQGRLYGYTF
TGTGCCAGCAGCTTACCGGGACAGGGGCGCCTCTATGGCTACACCTTC
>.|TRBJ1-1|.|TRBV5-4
CASSGRQAGGTEAFF
TGTGCCAGCAGCGGCAGACAGGCGGGGGGCACTGAAGCTTTCTTT
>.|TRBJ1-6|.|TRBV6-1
CASSEQGYNSPLHF
TGTGCCAGCAGTGAACAGGGGTATAATTCACCCCTCCACTTT
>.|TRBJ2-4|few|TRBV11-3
CATSKGDGIQYF
TGTGCCACCTCTAAGGGGGACGGCATTCAGTACTTC
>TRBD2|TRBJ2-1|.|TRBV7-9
CASSLVDLAGALPYNEQFF
TGTGCCAGCAGCTTAGTAGATCTAGCGGGAGCCCTGCCCTACAATGAGCAGTTCTTC
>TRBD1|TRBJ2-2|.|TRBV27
CASSSRTGFSTGELFF
TGTGCCAGCAGTTCCCGGACAGGCTTCAGCACCGGGGAGCTGTTTTTT
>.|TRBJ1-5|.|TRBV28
CAAPSGNSPQHF
TGTGCCGCGCCGTCGGGGAACTCGCCCCAGCATTTT
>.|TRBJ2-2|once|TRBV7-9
CASSPRVNTGELFF
TGTGCCAGCAGCCCCCGGGTGAACACCGGGGAGCTGTTTTTT
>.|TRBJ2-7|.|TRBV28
CASSPGDSYEQYF
TGTGCCAGCAGTCCCGGGGACTCCTACGAGCAGTACTTC
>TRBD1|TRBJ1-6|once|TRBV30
CAWTRQGGWSPLHF
TGTGCCTGGACTAGACAGGGAGGTTGGTCACCCCTCCACTTT
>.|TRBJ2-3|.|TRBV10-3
CAISDEVVTDTQYF
TGTGCCATCAGTGATGAGGTAGTTACAGATACGCAGTATTTT
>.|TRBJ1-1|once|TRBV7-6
CASSLQGYTEAFF
TGTGCCAGCAGCCTCCAGGGGTACACTGAAGCTTTCTTT
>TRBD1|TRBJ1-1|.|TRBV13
CASSYRDRGQMRTEAFF
TGTGCCAGCAGCTACCGGGACAGGGGGCAAATGAGGACTGAAGCTTTCTTT
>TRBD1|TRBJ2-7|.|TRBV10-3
CAIRAGGQTYEQYF
TGTGCCATCAGGGCAGGGGGTCAAACCTACGAGCAGTACTTC
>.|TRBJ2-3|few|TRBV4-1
CASSQVHGRTDTQYF
TGCGCCAGCAGCCAAGTCCACGGGAGAACAGATACGCAGTATTTT